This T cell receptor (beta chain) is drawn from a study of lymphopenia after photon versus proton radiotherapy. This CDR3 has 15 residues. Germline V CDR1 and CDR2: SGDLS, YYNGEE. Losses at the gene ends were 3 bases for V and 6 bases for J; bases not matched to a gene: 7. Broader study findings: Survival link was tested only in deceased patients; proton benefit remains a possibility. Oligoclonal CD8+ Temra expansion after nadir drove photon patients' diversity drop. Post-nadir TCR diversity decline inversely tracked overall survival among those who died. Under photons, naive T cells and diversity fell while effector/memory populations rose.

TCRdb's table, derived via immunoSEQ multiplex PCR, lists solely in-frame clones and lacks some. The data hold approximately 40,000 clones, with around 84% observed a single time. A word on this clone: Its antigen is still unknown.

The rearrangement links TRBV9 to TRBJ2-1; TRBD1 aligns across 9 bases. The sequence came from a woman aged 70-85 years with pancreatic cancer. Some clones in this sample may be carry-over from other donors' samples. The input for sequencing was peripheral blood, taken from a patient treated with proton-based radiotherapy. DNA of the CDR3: TGTGCCAGCAGCGATACAGGGGGCTGGGGCAATGAGCAGTTCTTC. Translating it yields CASSDTGGWGNEQFF.